The next 17 T cell receptor beta chains were all read from a single sample in a study of shared clonotypes between healthy human individuals. CD45RO-negative CD8 cells positively selected for CCR7 made up the naive population, which excluded terminally differentiated effector memory CD45RA+ cells. The method was immunoSEQ multiplex PCR; TCRdb's version includes in-frame clones alone and lacks a portion of them. In the table there are roughly 570,000 clones, roughly 98% of which are singletons. The specimen sequenced was naive CD8+ T cells sorted from blood. The receptors derive from a man aged 25-40 years in good health.

The chain recombines TRBV6-6 with TRBJ2-1, with TRBD1 identical over 7 bases. The ends lost 6 bases at V and 7 bases at J; junction bases unmatched: 3. The CDR3 is 12 amino acids. Germline CDR1 reads MNHNY; CDR2 reads SVGAGI (reference sequence). CDR3 DNA: TGTGCCAGCAGCATACAGGGGAATGAGCAGTTCTTC. Protein product: CASSIQGNEQFF.

V usage is TRBV29-1 and J usage is TRBJ2-7; TRBD2 matches 13 bases. There are 17 residues in the CDR3. Germline V CDR1 and CDR2: SQVTM, ANQGSEA. The ends lost 5 bases at V and 4 bases at J; junction bases unmatched: 14. The DNA for the CDR3 is TGCAGCGTTCTAAAAAGGACTAGCGGGAGTATTTTTTACGAGCAGTACTTC. Translating it yields CSVLKRTSGSIFYEQYF.

The V call is TRBV7-2, the J call TRBJ2-1, with D perhaps TRBD1 or TRBD2 (6 bases each). V lost 4 bases, J lost 6 bases, and 28 bases lay in between. CDR3 length equals 19 residues. Germline V lookup: CDR1 SGHTA, CDR2 FQGNSA. The CDR3 DNA sequence: TGTGCCAGCAGCTATGAGGGGGAACGAGCGGGCGACCCCGGCAATGAGCAGTTCTTC. This gives the protein CASSYEGERAGDPGNEQFF. Variable domain in full (rest from reference TRBV7-2 and TRBJ2-1): GAGVSQSPSNKVTEKGKDVELRCDPISGHTALYWYRQSLGQGLEFLIYFQGNSAPDKSGLPSDRFSAERTGGSVSTLTIQRTQQEDSAVYLCASSYEGERAGDPGNEQFFGPGTRLTVL.

The rearrangement joins TRBV5-5 to TRBJ1-3, with a weak D call TRBD1 (6 bases). The CDR3 has 15 amino acids. Deletions cut 0 bases from V and 4 bases from J, with 11 bases between. Germline CDR1 SGHKS, CDR2 YYEKEE (reference sequence). In DNA, the CDR3 is TGTGCCAGCAGCTTGGTGGGGGCATCGGGAAACACCATATATTTT. Its protein is CASSLVGASGNTIYF.

This clone was seen just once. V gene TRBV27 combines with J gene TRBJ2-3, with 13 bases matching TRBD2. Trimming took 2 bases from V and 4 from J; bases not matched to a gene: 6. Germline CDR1 MNHEY, CDR2 SMNVEV (reference sequence). The CDR3 runs 17 residues. The CDR3 DNA follows: TGTGCCAGCAGTTTACGACTAGCGGGAGGAGGGGCAGATACGCAGTATTTT. This translates into CASSLRLAGGGADTQYF.

As regards this clone: Other DNA sequences in this sample translate to the same CDR3. This chain joins TRBV5-4 and TRBJ2-7; D is unclear. CDR3 length: 12 amino acids. Deletions cut 0 bases from V and 7 bases from J, with 8 bases between. Germline-derived CDR1 and CDR2 are SGHNT and YYREEE (reference sequence). The CDR3: CASSLASGEQYF. The CDR3 DNA sequence: TGTGCCAGCAGCTTGGCGTCTGGAGAGCAGTACTTC.

V is TRBV7-2 and J is TRBJ1-2; D is unresolved. The CDR3 is 15 residues long. The germline V gene has CDR1 SGHTA and CDR2 FQGNSA. V lost 1 base and J 2 bases, leaving 11 bases between the germline ends. The CDR3 loop is CASSLDRVPNYGYTF. The CDR3 DNA reads TGTGCCAGCAGCTTAGATCGGGTTCCAAACTATGGCTACACCTTC.

The rearrangement joins TRBV6-5 to TRBJ1-4, with a weak D call TRBD1 (6 bases). There are 16 residues in the CDR3. Per the germline V gene, CDR1 is MNHEY and CDR2 is SVGAGI. V was cut by 0 bases and J by 10 bases, with 18 bases left in between. The CDR3 loop is CASSYSGTGAGGKLFF. DNA for the CDR3: TGTGCCAGCAGTTACTCTGGGACGGGGGCAGGCGGAAAACTGTTTTTT.

This chain uses TRBV5-5 with TRBJ2-3; no reliable D call. CDR1 SGHKS and CDR2 YYEKEE come from the germline V gene (reference sequence). The V end lost 1 base, the J end lost 0 bases, and 6 bases lay between the germline ends. This CDR3 region has 14 residues. CDR3 nucleotides: TGTGCCAGCAGCTTGCTAGGTAGCACAGATACGCAGTATTTT. The encoded protein is CASSLLGSTDTQYF.

This chain joins TRBV27 and TRBJ2-1; the D gene could be TRBD1 or TRBD2 (6 bases each). Germline-derived CDR1 and CDR2 are MNHEY and SMNVEV (reference sequence). CDR3 length equals 13 residues. With 3 bases removed from V and 7 bases from J, the gap between germline ends came to 10 bases. The CDR3 sequence: CASSFGGRNEQFF. CDR3 sequence (DNA): TGTGCCAGCAGTTTTGGGGGGCGGAATGAGCAGTTCTTC.

The genes are TRBV27 and TRBJ2-7, with 9 bases fitting TRBD2. V lost 1 base, J lost 2 bases, and 9 bases stayed unmatched. Looked up from germline, CDR1 is MNHEY and CDR2 is SMNVEV (reference sequence). The CDR3 totals 17 residues. CDR3 in amino acids: CASSLFSPLAGTYEQYF. DNA of the CDR3: TGTGCCAGCAGTTTATTCTCCCCCCTAGCGGGAACCTACGAGCAGTACTTC.

This clone showed up just once. The rearrangement links TRBV19 to TRBJ2-7; 10 nucleotides match TRBD2. Germline V gene lookup returns CDR1 LNHDA and CDR2 SQIVND (reference sequence). The trim removed 5 bases at V and 0 bases at J, leaving 10 bases unmatched. The CDR3 covers 17 residues. The CDR3 DNA is TGTGCCAGTAGTGAAGGCCGGGGGACTAGCGCCTCCTACGAGCAGTACTTC. It codes for CASSEGRGTSASYEQYF.

The rearrangement joins TRBV27 to TRBJ2-1; 11 bases agree with TRBD1. Trimming took 4 bases from V and 5 from J; bases not matched to a gene: 4. The CDR3 totals 15 residues. Per the germline V gene, CDR1 is MNHEY and CDR2 is SMNVEV (reference sequence). CDR3 DNA sequence: TGTGCCAGCAGTTACCGGGACAGGGGGGACAATGAGCAGTTCTTC. It yields the protein CASSYRDRGDNEQFF.

This chain uses TRBV2 with TRBJ2-1, with 8 bases lining up with TRBD2. Germline CDR1 reads SNHLY; CDR2 reads FYNNEI. The V and J ends lost 4 bases and 2 bases, in that order; junction bases with no gene match: 4. The CDR3 is 15 residues long. CDR3 DNA sequence: TGTGCCAGCAGTGGAACTAGCGGAGCCTACAATGAGCAGTTCTTC. This gives the protein CASSGTSGAYNEQFF.

The CDR3 spells CASSVGGPDTQYF. CDR3 coding DNA: TGTGCCAGCAGCGTCGGGGGGCCAGATACGCAGTATTTT. The chain carries TRBV9 and TRBJ2-3, with a tentative D call TRBD2 (7 bases). Between the trimmed V and J ends, which lost 2 bases and 4 bases, there was a span of 8 bases. The CDR3 is made up of 13 amino acids. The germline V gene has CDR1 SGDLS and CDR2 YYNGEE.

This clone has only a few counts. Here the CDR3 reads CASSEGRTGIAEAFF. The CDR3 DNA follows: TGTGCCAGCAGTGAAGGAAGGACAGGGATCGCTGAAGCTTTCTTT. The chain links TRBV6-1 to TRBJ1-1, with 8 bases fitting TRBD1. The ends lost 1 base at V and 6 bases at J; junction bases unmatched: 7. Germline CDR1 and CDR2: MNHNS and SASEGT. The CDR3 runs 15 residues.

V usage is TRBV11-3 and J usage is TRBJ1-1; D remains ambiguous. V lost 0 bases to trimming and J lost 13 bases, with 12 bases between them. Per the germline V gene, CDR1 is SGHNT and CDR2 is YENEEA. The CDR3 covers 12 residues. The CDR3 nucleotides read TGTGCCAGCAGCTTAGAATTCCGTTTAGTTTTCTTT. This encodes CASSLEFRLVFF.